Here is one T cell receptor beta chain with its context. This entry is derived from a study of blood T cell repertoires in COVID-19. Germline V lookup: CDR1 SGHNT, CDR2 YYREEE (reference sequence). The CDR3 contains 16 residues. V dropped 6 bases and J dropped 0 bases, with 17 bases sitting between them. As processed by the authors: Estimation of nucleated cell counts was performed using reference gene primer amplification. TCRdb's table, derived via immunoSEQ multiplex PCR, lists solely in-frame clones and lacks some. That table furnishes V, J and clone size, whereas the DNA furnished D and trimming. The table lists over 200,000 clones, 85% to 90% of them singletons, with around 16% in the top ten. The cohort comprised adults aged roughly 18 to 95 years residing in about two dozen US areas. Symptom resolution, clearance, or two negative PCRs marked donors in Cohort 3 as recovered.

This chain uses TRBV5-4 with TRBJ2-3, with TRBD2 as a possible D gene (5 bases). The TCR comes from a man aged 18 to 29 who had recovered from COVID-19. The sequencing input was PBMCs or T cells enriched from blood (not recorded which). The CDR3 here is CASTARHRTSTDTQYF. CDR3 coding DNA: TGTGCCAGCACCGCCCGCCACCGGACTAGCACAGATACGCAGTATTTT.